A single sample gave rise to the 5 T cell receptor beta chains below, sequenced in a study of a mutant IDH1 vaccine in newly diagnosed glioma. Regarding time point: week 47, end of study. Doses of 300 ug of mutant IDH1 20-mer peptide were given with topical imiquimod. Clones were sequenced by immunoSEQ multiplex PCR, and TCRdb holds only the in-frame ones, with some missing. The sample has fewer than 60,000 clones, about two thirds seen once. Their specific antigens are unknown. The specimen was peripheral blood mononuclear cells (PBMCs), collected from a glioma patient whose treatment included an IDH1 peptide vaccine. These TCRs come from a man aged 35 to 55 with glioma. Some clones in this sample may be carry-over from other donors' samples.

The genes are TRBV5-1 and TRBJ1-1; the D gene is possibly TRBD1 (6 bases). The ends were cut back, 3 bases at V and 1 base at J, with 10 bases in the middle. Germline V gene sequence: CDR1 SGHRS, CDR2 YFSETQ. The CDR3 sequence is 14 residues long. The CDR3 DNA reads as TGCGCCAGCAGCTCACAGGGTGGGAACACTGAAGCTTTCTTT. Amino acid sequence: CASSSQGGNTEAFF. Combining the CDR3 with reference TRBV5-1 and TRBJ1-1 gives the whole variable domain KAGVTQTPRYLIKTRGQQVTLSCSPISGHRSVSWYQQTPGQGLQFLFEYFSETQRNKGNFPGRFSGRQFSNSRSEMNVSTLELGDSALYLCASSSQGGNTEAFFGQGTRLTVV.

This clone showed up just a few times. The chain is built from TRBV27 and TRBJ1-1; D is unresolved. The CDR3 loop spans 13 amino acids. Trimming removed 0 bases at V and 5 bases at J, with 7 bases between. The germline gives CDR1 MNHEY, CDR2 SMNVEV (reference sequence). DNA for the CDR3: TGTGCCAGCAGTTTATCCCAACGTACTGAAGCTTTCTTT. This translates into CASSLSQRTEAFF.

This chain's CDR3 is CASSVVPGADTQYF. As DNA, the CDR3 is TGTGCCAGCAGCGTAGTTCCGGGGGCCGATACGCAGTATTTT. The chain has TRBV9 and TRBJ2-3, with D perhaps given as TRBD1 or TRBD2 (6 bases each). This CDR3 is built from 14 residues. V was clipped by 0 bases and J by 6 bases, with 11 bases between them. In germline, CDR1 is SGDLS, CDR2 YYNGEE. Combining the CDR3 with reference TRBV9 and TRBJ2-3 gives the whole variable domain DSGVTQTPKHLITATGQRVTLRCSPRSGDLSVYWYQQSLDQGLQFLIQYYNGEERAKGNILERFSAQQFPDLHSELNLSSLELGDSALYFCASSVVPGADTQYFGPGTRLTVL.

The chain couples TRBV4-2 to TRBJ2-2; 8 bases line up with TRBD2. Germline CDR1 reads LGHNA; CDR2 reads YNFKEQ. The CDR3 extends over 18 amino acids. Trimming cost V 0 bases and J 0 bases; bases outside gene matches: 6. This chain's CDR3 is CASSQEGTRPSNTGELFF. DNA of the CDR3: TGTGCCAGCAGCCAAGAGGGGACTAGACCATCGAACACCGGGGAGCTGTTTTTT.

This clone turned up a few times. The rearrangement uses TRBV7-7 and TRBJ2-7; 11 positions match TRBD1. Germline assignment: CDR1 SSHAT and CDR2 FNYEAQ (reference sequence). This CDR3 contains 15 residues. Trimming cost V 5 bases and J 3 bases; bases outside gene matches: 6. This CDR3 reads CASSPGQGVHYEQYF. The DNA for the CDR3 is TGTGCCAGCAGCCCGGGACAGGGGGTCCACTACGAGCAGTACTTC. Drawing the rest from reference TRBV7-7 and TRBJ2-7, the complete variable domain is GAGVSQSPRYKVTKRGQDVTLRCDPISSHATLYWYQQALGQGPEFLTYFNYEAQPDKSGLPSDRFSAERPEGSISTLTIQRTEQRDSAMYRCASSPGQGVHYEQYFGPGTRLTVT.